This note documents a single T cell receptor beta chain sequence. It lacks a known antigen. No base qualities exist here, and no much larger clone lies one base off it. Donors were healthy HIV-negative adults with no recently reported acute infections or vaccinations. All donors were Caucasian adults living in Nashville, Tennessee, USA. CD4+ T cells were enriched through magnetic negative selection, after which naive cells were positively selected on CD45RA and the remaining negative fraction served as the memory subset. After blood collection by leukapheresis, PBMCs were isolated using Ficoll-Histopaque density gradient centrifugation and then cryopreserved in the vapor phase of liquid nitrogen. Analytical flow cytometry was used to check the purity and quantity of every magnetically sorted T cell population. From each sorted fraction, genomic DNA was isolated and quantified by UV absorbance on a Nanodrop 2000c.

Using the deep immunoSEQ assay, TCR CDR3 regions were amplified from genomic DNA by multiplex PCR. Genomic DNA extracted from each cell subset was distributed evenly over all wells of several immunoSEQ 96-well plates, and each plate served as one replicate. Each replicate PCR for sorted subsets received about 180 ng genomic DNA, equal to 28,000 or so T cell genomes. Purified libraries were measured with a Qubit 3.0 fluorometer, size-checked on a Bioanalyzer 2100, and measured again with the KAPA Library Quantification kit. Every immunoSEQ 96-well plate was sequenced on a dedicated single-read 150-cycle Illumina NextSeq 550 flow cell. In the original analysis: The immunoSEQ output contained only junctional sequences without quality scores, so filtering could not match that applied to full-length reads. Sequences were annotated with PyIR, a Python wrapper for IgBLAST v1.9, and V/J genes and CDR3 were assigned using IMGT germline references. Reads were filtered out if the reads had weak V/J assignments (E-value above 1e-6), no CDR3, stop codons, out-of-frame junctions, or ambiguous translated residues. V3J clonotypes were defined as sequences sharing the same inferred V gene, J gene, and CDR3 amino acid sequence. The percentage overlap between two repertoires was calculated by dividing the number of shared unique clonotypes by the size of the smaller repertoire. RTK rarefaction, the Chao1 estimator, and Recon v2.1 estimates of unobserved clonotypes were used to assess repertoire richness. For all TCRbeta clonotypes obtained by the gDNA method from a few donors, generation probabilities were computed with OLGA. TCRdb re-hosts the immuneACCESS table, in-frame sequences only. Its copies lack some clones; in the studies checked, an unresolved V gene accounts for under half of them, and the cause for the rest is not known. Clone size and V and J calls were adopted from that table, with D and trimming inferred from the DNA. The sample records about 990,000 clones, 75% to 85% of which are singletons. Of the sample, 0.5% to 0.65% is held by the ten largest clones.

This specimen belongs to a study of shared clonotypes between healthy human individuals (dated by TCRdb to the early 2020s). Broadly, across the study: A couple of women and a few men aged 18 to 49 years were included in the cohort. To estimate repertoire size and how much clonotypes are shared between individuals, the study performed deep sequencing of blood TCR repertoires from a few healthy adults. Per donor, leukapheresis produced somewhere between about 0.85 and 8.9 billion PBMCs. Different laboratories and diverse techniques were used to prepare libraries and sequence TCR repertoires, to increase sequencing depth and limit assay-specific biases. For each donor, CD4 naive and CD4 memory were each run on three plates, CD8 naive on two plates, and CD8 memory on one plate.

The research as a whole found: The genetic and exposure-history diversity represented was limited by the small number of donors. Larger estimated clonotype richness was generally found for naive subsets than for memory subsets. Only blood was sampled, and tissue TCR repertoires likely differ from those in blood. When four donors were compared, the shared fraction of clonotypes was around 5% for naive CD4, 3.5% for naive CD8, 2.3% for memory CD4, and under 0.5% for memory CD8. Based on pairwise subsampling, the degree of clonotype sharing among donors was expected to be affected by sequencing depth. Compared with non-shared clonotypes, clonotypes shared by all four sorted-subset donors had higher generation probabilities. Rarefaction of sorted-subset datasets indicated incomplete sequencing despite the large sequencing depth.

The receptor was derived from a man younger than 35 in good health. Some clones in this sample may be carry-over from other donors' samples. Sequenced input: memory CD4+ T cells from PBMCs. The cell subset or site label of this sample denotes: CD45RA-negative fraction.

The CDR3 protein is CAWSVGRSSRGSYEQYF. The sequenced DNA: TGTGCCTGGAGTGTTGGGCGTTCCTCCCGCGGGTCCTACGAGCAGTACTTC. The rearrangement joined TRBV30 to TRBJ2-7, and the D gene may be TRBD2, 5 bases matching. Between the V and J ends, shortened by 0 bases and 1 base respectively, the junction contains 19 bases. Its CDR3 holds 17 amino acids, cysteine through phenylalanine. Just CDR3 DNA is preserved here, 51 bases in frame from base 1. The germline V gene (reference sequence) gives CDR1 as GTSNPN and CDR2 as SVGIG.